This TCR beta chain was recovered during a study of cytomegalovirus exposure and HLA in healthy donors. Study-level results: For TCR beta chains, V- and J-gene trimming was later linked to a missense DCLRE1C variant. Most of the TCR beta V segments (in an earlier analysis) were productive either about 87% or about 30% of the time.

V was pared by 0 bases and J by 1 base, with 4 bases of the junction left unmatched. Germline V gene data show CDR1 as SGHRS and CDR2 as YFSETQ. The CDR3 is 16 residues long. Details on this clone: Its antigen remains unidentified.

13 Jbeta primers and 60 Vbeta primers were used for the PCR. Only in-frame clones appear in the TCRdb table, and some are missing; sequencing was by immunoSEQ multiplex PCR. The sample yields 40,000 to 55,000 clones, approximately 67% seen once. The receptor's source is a man between 25 and 39 years old in good health and CMV-seronegative. The sequencing sample was made of PBMCs. This chain uses TRBV5-1 with TRBJ2-7; 10 positions match TRBD2. CDR3 coding DNA: TGCGCCAGCAGCTTGGGGGGGACTAGCGAATCCTACGAGCAGTACTTC. This translates into CASSLGGTSESYEQYF.